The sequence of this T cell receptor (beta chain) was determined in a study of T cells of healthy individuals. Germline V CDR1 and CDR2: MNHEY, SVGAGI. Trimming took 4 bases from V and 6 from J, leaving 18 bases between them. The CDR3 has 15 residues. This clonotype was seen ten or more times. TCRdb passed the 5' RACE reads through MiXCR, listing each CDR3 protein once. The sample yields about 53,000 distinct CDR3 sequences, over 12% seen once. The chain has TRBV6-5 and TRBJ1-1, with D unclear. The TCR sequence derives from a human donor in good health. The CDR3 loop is CASSSSQMKISEAFF. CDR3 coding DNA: TGTGCCAGCAGTTCCTCGCAGATGAAGATCTCTGAAGCTTTCTTT.